A single sample gave rise to the 6 T cell receptor beta chains below, sequenced in a study of blood T cell repertoires in COVID-19. The assay was immunoSEQ multiplex PCR, and TCRdb's table has in-frame clones only and misses some. The sample shows 25,000 to 35,000 clones, about 86% of them seen only once. The sequenced sample consisted of peripheral blood. All receptors come from a human donor in a cohort sampled during active COVID-19.

The chain has TRBV3-1 (or the pseudogene TRBV3-2) and TRBJ1-5, with TRBD1 matching 9 bases. V lost 1 base and J lost 6; bases outside the gene matches: 1. The CDR3 totals 14 residues. Germline loops: CDR1 LGHDT, CDR2 YNNKEL (reference sequence). The DNA for the CDR3 is TGTGCCAGCAGCCAAGGACAGGGGGGTCAGCCCCAGCATTTT. Amino acids: CASSQGQGGQPQHF.

The chain has TRBV7-9 and TRBJ1-6; 9 bases line up with TRBD1. The CDR3 is made up of 14 amino acids. Unmatched junction bases numbered 5, after V lost 3 bases and J lost 11 bases. Germline CDR1 and CDR2: SEHNR and FQNEAQ (reference sequence). The CDR3 region has the DNA TGTGCCAGCAGCTTCGGGACAGGGTATCCACCCCTCCACTTT. The encoded protein is CASSFGTGYPPLHF.

This clone occurred once. The chain recombines TRBV4-1 with TRBJ2-3; weak D call: TRBD2 (6 bases). Between the trimmed V and J ends, which lost 3 bases and 5 bases, there was a span of 21 bases. The CDR3 length is 17 residues. Germline CDR1 and CDR2: MGHRA and YSYEKL. This CDR3 is CASSQDLVTSVIDTQYF. CDR3 DNA sequence: TGCGCCAGCAGCCAGGATCTTGTGACTAGTGTAATAGATACGCAGTATTTT.

V usage is TRBV3-1 (or the pseudogene TRBV3-2) and J usage is TRBJ2-2; 9 bases match TRBD2. The CDR3 length is 17 residues. V trimming: 7 bases; J trimming: 4 bases; junction bases outside the gene matches: 13. Germline V CDR1 and CDR2: LGHDT, YNNKEL (reference sequence). CDR3: CASTERGRGGTTGELFF. DNA for the CDR3: TGTGCCAGCACCGAGCGGGGGCGGGGGGGCACCACCGGGGAGCTGTTTTTT.

This clone was detected once. This sequence joins TRBV6-5 and TRBJ1-4; D unresolved. Between the trimmed V and J ends, which lost 6 bases and 0 bases, there was a span of 8 bases. CDR3 size: 14 residues. The germline gives CDR1 MNHEY, CDR2 SVGAGI. CDR3 DNA sequence: TGTGCCAGCAGATTATCGTCAACTAATGAAAAACTGTTTTTT. Residues: CASRLSSTNEKLFF.

This clone was found a few times. V and J are TRBV5-1 and TRBJ2-5; D not certain. Trimming shortened V by 3 bases and J by 2 bases, and 11 bases separated the two germline ends. The CDR3 length is 14 residues. Germline CDR1 is SGHRS and CDR2 is YFSETQ. This CDR3 reads CASSSTRKQETQYF. The CDR3 DNA follows: TGCGCCAGCAGCTCGACTCGAAAACAAGAGACCCAGTACTTC.